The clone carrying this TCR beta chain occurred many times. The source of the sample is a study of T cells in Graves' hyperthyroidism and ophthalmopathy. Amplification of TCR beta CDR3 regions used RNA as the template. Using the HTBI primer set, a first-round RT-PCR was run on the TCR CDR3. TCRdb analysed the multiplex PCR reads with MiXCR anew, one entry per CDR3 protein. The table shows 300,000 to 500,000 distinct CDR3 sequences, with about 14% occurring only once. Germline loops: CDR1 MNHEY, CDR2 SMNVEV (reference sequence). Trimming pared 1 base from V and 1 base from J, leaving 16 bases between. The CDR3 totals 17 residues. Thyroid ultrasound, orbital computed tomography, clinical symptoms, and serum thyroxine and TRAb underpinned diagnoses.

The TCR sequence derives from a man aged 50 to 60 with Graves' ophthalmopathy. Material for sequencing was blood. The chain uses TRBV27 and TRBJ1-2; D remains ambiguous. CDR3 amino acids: CASSLLGRKSFNYGYTF. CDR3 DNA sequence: TGTGCCAGCAGTTTATTGGGCAGAAAATCCTTTAACTATGGCTACACCTTC.